The 20 T cell receptor beta chains given below trace back to one sample, sequenced in a study of shared clonotypes between healthy human individuals. Using immunoSEQ multiplex PCR, the repertoire was profiled, and TCRdb retains in-frame clones only, with some absent. The data contain over 2 million clones, approximately 95% of them singletons. Sequencing used naive CD4+ T cells sorted from blood. The sample's subset: CD45RA+ positively selected. These receptors came from a man aged 18 to 29 in good health.

The chain uses TRBV9 and TRBJ1-6, with 8 bases matching TRBD1. The CDR3 is made up of 17 amino acids. From germline, CDR1 is SGDLS and CDR2 YYNGEE. V shed 4 bases, J shed 6 bases, and the junction held 12 bases outside the gene matches. The CDR3 loop is CASSPLTGAAFNSPLHF. CDR3 bases: TGTGCCAGCAGCCCCCTGACAGGGGCAGCTTTTAATTCACCCCTCCACTTT.

This clone was detected once. The chain uses TRBV5-6 and TRBJ1-2; the match to TRBD1 covers 8 bases. V lost 4 bases, J lost 1 base, and 6 bases stayed unmatched. The length of the CDR3 is 15 residues. Germline loops: CDR1 SGHDT, CDR2 YYEEEE. CDR3 DNA: TGTGCCAGCAGCGCTTACAGGGGGAATAACTATGGCTACACCTTC. This sequence encodes CASSAYRGNNYGYTF.

V gene TRBV10-1 combines with J gene TRBJ2-5; the match to TRBD1 covers 12 bases. The CDR3 sequence is 16 residues long. From germline, CDR1 is WNHNN and CDR2 SYGVQD (reference sequence). Trimming at V came to 5 bases and at J to 2 bases, leaving 6 bases not matched to a gene. The CDR3 spells CASSRDRGPGQETQYF. The DNA of the CDR3 is TGCGCCAGCAGTCGGGACAGGGGGCCTGGGCAAGAGACCCAGTACTTC.

Comment on this clone: Distinct nucleotide sequences in the sample also encode this CDR3. The chain recombines TRBV27 with TRBJ1-1; D unresolved. The germline gives CDR1 MNHEY, CDR2 SMNVEV (reference sequence). CDR3 length: 12 residues. V was cut by 5 bases and J by 5 bases, with 9 bases left in between. CDR3 protein: CASSRLGTEAFF. Written as DNA, the CDR3 is TGTGCCAGCAGTCGACTGGGGACTGAAGCTTTCTTT.

The chain joins TRBV10-1 to TRBJ1-1, with D hard to call. V was clipped by 6 bases and J by 3 bases, with 35 bases between them. The CDR3 spans 21 residues. Looked up from germline, CDR1 is WNHNN and CDR2 is SYGVQD (reference sequence). DNA for the CDR3: TGCGCCAGCAGCGAAAGTGTCGGTTCGCCACGGGGAACGGGGAGAGACACTGAAGCTTTCTTT. Translating it yields CASSESVGSPRGTGRDTEAFF.

This rearrangement joins TRBV27 to TRBJ1-5; no reliable D call. V was cut by 3 bases and J by 6 bases, with 15 bases left in between. The germline CDR1 and CDR2 sequences are MNHEY and SMNVEV (reference sequence). This CDR3 has 15 residues. CDR3 region: CASSFEGQAGQPQHF. The CDR3 coding sequence is TGTGCCAGCAGTTTCGAAGGGCAGGCGGGTCAGCCCCAGCATTTT.

V usage is TRBV6-5 and J usage is TRBJ1-5; 7 nucleotides agree with TRBD1. The CDR3 sequence is 15 residues long. Trimming at V came to 4 bases and at J to 6 bases, leaving 9 bases not matched to a gene. Germline V gives CDR1 MNHEY, CDR2 SVGAGI. The CDR3 DNA reads as TGTGCCAGCAGTTTGTCGACAGGGTTAGGTCAGCCCCAGCATTTT. Residues: CASSLSTGLGQPQHF.

This clone occurred once. This rearrangement joins TRBV4-1 to TRBJ2-5; D possibly corresponds to TRBD2 (5 bases). From germline, CDR1 is MGHRA and CDR2 YSYEKL. Trimming cost V 1 base and J 5 bases, with 17 bases left between them. The CDR3 loop spans 16 amino acids. The CDR3 bases are TGCGCCAGCAGCCAAGCAGGATTGGCGGGTGAGGAGACCCAGTACTTC. It specifies CASSQAGLAGEETQYF.

This clone was seen a single time. This sample also contains other DNA sequences that code for the same CDR3. This chain joins TRBV2 and TRBJ2-5, with 9 nucleotides matching TRBD1. V lost 6 bases, J lost 2 bases, and 4 bases stayed unmatched. Germline V gene data show CDR1 as SNHLY and CDR2 as FYNNEI. This CDR3 contains 14 residues. CDR3 amino acids: CASSADRGQETQYF. The CDR3 DNA sequence: TGTGCCAGCAGCGCCGACAGGGGGCAAGAGACCCAGTACTTC. Full variable domain (missing parts from reference TRBV2 and TRBJ2-5): EPEVTQTPSHQVTQMGQEVILRCVPISNHLYFYWYRQILGQKVEFLVSFYNNEISEKSEIFDDQFSVERPDGSNFTLKIRSTKLEDSAMYFCASSADRGQETQYFGPGTRLLVL.

A note on this clone: Other nucleotide sequences from this sample produce the same CDR3. The chain links TRBV5-1 to TRBJ2-7; D may be TRBD1 (6 bases). CDR3 size: 15 residues. V was clipped by 0 bases and J by 0 bases, with 10 bases between them. The germline V gene encodes CDR1 SGHRS and CDR2 YFSETQ. CDR3 in amino acids: CASSLGQGSSYEQYF. Written as DNA, the CDR3 is TGCGCCAGCAGCTTGGGTCAGGGGAGCTCCTACGAGCAGTACTTC.

This chain links TRBV5-4 with TRBJ2-3; D is unclear. V was shortened by 4 bases and J by 1 base, with 16 bases between the two germline ends. The germline V gene has CDR1 SGHNT and CDR2 YYREEE (reference sequence). The CDR3 spans 16 residues. The CDR3 DNA is TGTGCCAGCAGCCTAGAAACCAGGCAGGGCACAGATACGCAGTATTTT. Translating it yields CASSLETRQGTDTQYF.

This rearrangement joins TRBV10-2 to TRBJ2-5; 8 bases are shared with TRBD1. The CDR3 runs to 13 residues. V lost 10 bases to trimming and J lost 5 bases; unmatched junction nucleotides: 9. Germline V gene data show CDR1 as WSHSY and CDR2 as SAAADI. The CDR3 is CAIRDRPAETQYF. In nucleotides, the CDR3 is TGCGCCATCCGGGACAGGCCTGCCGAGACCCAGTACTTC.

The chain employs TRBV7-2 and TRBJ1-2; TRBD1 is a possible D gene (5 bases). The CDR3 runs 13 residues. Germline V CDR1 and CDR2: SGHTA, FQGNSA. V was trimmed by 1 base and J by 7 bases, leaving 10 bases between them. The CDR3 bases are TGTGCCAGCAGCTTAGGCAGGGTAGCTGGCTACACCTTC. It translates to CASSLGRVAGYTF.

CDR3 amino acids: CSVEDSGANVLTF. CDR3 sequence (DNA): TGCAGCGTTGAAGATTCAGGGGCCAACGTCCTGACTTTC. The V call is TRBV29-1, the J call TRBJ2-6; D uncertain. The V end lost 0 bases, the J end lost 4 bases, and 4 bases lay between the germline ends. The germline gives CDR1 SQVTM, CDR2 ANQGSEA. The CDR3 extends over 13 amino acids. Supplemented by reference TRBV29-1 and TRBJ2-6, the full variable domain reads SAVISQKPSRDICQRGTSLTIQCQVDSQVTMMFWYRQQPGQSLTLIATANQGSEATYESGFVIDKFPISRPNLTFSTLTVSNMSPEDSSIYLCSVEDSGANVLTFGAGSRLTVL.

The count of this clone is one. The chain links TRBV28 to TRBJ2-4; the match to TRBD2 covers 11 bases. V shed 6 bases and J 4 bases; nucleotides not matched to a gene: 5. The CDR3 has 15 amino acids. The germline gives CDR1 MDHEN, CDR2 SYDVKM. The CDR3: CASSGSGGAKNIQYF. The DNA for the CDR3 is TGTGCCAGCAGCGGTAGCGGGGGGGCTAAAAACATTCAGTACTTC. Full variable domain (rest looked up from reference TRBV28 and TRBJ2-4): DVKVTQSSRYLVKRTGEKVFLECVQDMDHENMFWYRQDPGLGLRLIYFSYDVKMKEKGDIPEGYSVSREKKERFSLILESASTNQTSMYLCASSGSGGAKNIQYFGAGTRLSVL.

J is TRBJ1-2 and V is TRBV27, with D tentatively TRBD1 (5 bases). Trimming removed 1 base from V and 4 bases from J, with 13 bases in between. CDR1 and CDR2 from the germline V gene are MNHEY and SMNVEV (reference sequence). The CDR3 has 15 residues. The CDR3 reads CASSLYIGGFYGYTF. The CDR3 DNA reads as TGTGCCAGCAGTTTATACATCGGGGGTTTCTATGGCTACACCTTC.

The chain carries TRBV28 and TRBJ1-2; D unresolved. This CDR3 contains 13 residues. Trimming took 7 bases from V and 8 from J, leaving 17 bases between them. Germline lookup yields CDR1 MDHEN and CDR2 SYDVKM. CDR3 nucleotides: TGTGCCAGCACCCCCGGGAATTCTCTGGGCTACACCTTC. It specifies CASTPGNSLGYTF.

This sequence joins TRBV5-1 and TRBJ2-5; D gene unclear. This CDR3 comprises 14 residues. The V end lost 0 bases, the J end lost 4 bases, and 10 bases lay between the germline ends. CDR1 and CDR2 (germline): SGHRS, YFSETQ. The CDR3 here is CASSLGAGGETQYF. The CDR3 region has the DNA TGCGCCAGCAGCTTGGGGGCCGGTGGAGAGACCCAGTACTTC.

V is TRBV7-9 and J is TRBJ2-2, with 10 bases that match TRBD1. The CDR3 contains 19 residues. Germline V lookup: CDR1 SEHNR, CDR2 FQNEAQ (reference sequence). The V segment lost 0 bases and the J segment 2 bases; nucleotides outside the gene matches: 9. CDR3 DNA: TGTGCCAGCAGCTTAGCGGGAAGACAGGGGGCGCGTAACACCGGGGAGCTGTTTTTT. Translation gives CASSLAGRQGARNTGELFF.

The CDR3 DNA follows: TGTGCCAGCAGGCCACCGGGACAGGGACTTTACGAGCAGTACTTC. Residues: CASRPPGQGLYEQYF. The chain uses TRBV11-2 and TRBJ2-7; 9 bases map to TRBD1. Unmatched junction bases numbered 10, after V lost 6 bases and J lost 4 bases. CDR3 length: 15 amino acids. Per germline, CDR1 SGHAT and CDR2 FQNNGV. Full variable domain (remainder filled in from reference TRBV11-2 and TRBJ2-7): EAGVAQSPRYKIIEKRQSVAFWCNPISGHATLYWYQQILGQGPKLLIQFQNNGVVDDSQLPKDRFSAERLKGVDSTLKIQPAKLEDSAVYLCASRPPGQGLYEQYFGPGTRLTVT.